The clone carrying this T cell receptor (beta chain) was found a few times. Participants came from some 23 US areas, aged about 18 to 89 years. Sequencing used immunoSEQ multiplex PCR; TCRdb keeps in-frame clones, though not all of them. The sample consists of 220,000 or so clones, about 79% of them appearing once. The data stem from a study of blood T cell repertoires in COVID-19. Whole-study context: COVID-19 samples collected from the United States, Italy and Spain covered acute and convalescent phases.

Germline assignment: CDR1 SNHLY and CDR2 FYNNEI. After removal of 3 bases from V and 4 bases from J, the junction contained 4 bases not matched to a gene. The CDR3 spans 14 residues. Sample: PBMCs or T cells enriched from blood (not recorded which). The J gene is TRBJ1-1, the V gene TRBV2; 8 positions match TRBD1. This TCR derives from a woman in her thirties or forties with acute COVID-19. In nucleotides, the CDR3 is TGTGCCAGCAGTGAGGTGCAGGGGGCCACTGAAGCTTTCTTT. Translating gives CASSEVQGATEAFF.